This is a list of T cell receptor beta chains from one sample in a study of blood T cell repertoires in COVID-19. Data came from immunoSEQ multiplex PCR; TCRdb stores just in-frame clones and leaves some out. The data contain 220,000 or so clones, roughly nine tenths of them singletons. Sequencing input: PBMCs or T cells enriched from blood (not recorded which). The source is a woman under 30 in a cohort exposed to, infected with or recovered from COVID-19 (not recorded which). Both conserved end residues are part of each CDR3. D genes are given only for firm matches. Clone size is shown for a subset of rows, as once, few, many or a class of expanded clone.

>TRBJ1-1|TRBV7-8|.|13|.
TGTGCCAGCAGCGCCAGGGTTGGCACTGAAGCTTTCTTT
CASSARVGTEAFF
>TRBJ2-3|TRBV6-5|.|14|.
TGTGCCAGCAAACGCTGGGTAGACGGGAAAGAGCAGTATTTT
CASKRWVDGKEQYF
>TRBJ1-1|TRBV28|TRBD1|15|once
TGTGCCAGCAGGGGGACCGGACAGGGAGGGACTGAAGCTTTCTTT
CASRGTGQGGTEAFF
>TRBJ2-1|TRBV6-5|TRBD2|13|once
TGTGCCAGCACACTAGCGGGGATTTTTGAGCAGTTCTTC
CASTLAGIFEQFF
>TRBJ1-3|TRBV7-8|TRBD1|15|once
TGTGCCAGCACCCAGGGGGTCTCCTCTGGAAACACCATATATTTT
CASTQGVSSGNTIYF
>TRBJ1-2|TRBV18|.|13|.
TGTGCCAGCTCAACAGACCGGAACTATGGCTACACCTTC
CASSTDRNYGYTF
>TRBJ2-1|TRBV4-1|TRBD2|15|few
TGCGCCAGCAGCACACTAGCGGGAGTTGCAAAAGAGCAGTTCTTC
CASSTLAGVAKEQFF
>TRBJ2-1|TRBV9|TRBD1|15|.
TGTGCCAGCAGCGTACTCGGGACAGGGCTCAATGAGCAGTTCTTC
CASSVLGTGLNEQFF
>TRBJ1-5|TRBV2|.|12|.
TGTGCCAGCAGGTCGAGCAATCAGCCCCAGCATTTT
CASRSSNQPQHF
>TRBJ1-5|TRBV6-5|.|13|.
TGTGCCAGCAGGGAGGCGTTGTTACAGCCCCAGCATTTT
CASREALLQPQHF
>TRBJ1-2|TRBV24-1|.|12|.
TGTGCCACCAGTGATTTGCCCGGTGGCTACACCTTC
CATSDLPGGYTF
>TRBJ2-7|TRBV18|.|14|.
TGTGCCAGCTCACCATTCGACACAGCCTACGAGCAGTACTTC
CASSPFDTAYEQYF
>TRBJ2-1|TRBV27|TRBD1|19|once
TGTGCCAGCAGTTTGTCGTCCAGGGGGCTGGGGCCCTTCTACAATGAGCAGTTCTTC
CASSLSSRGLGPFYNEQFF
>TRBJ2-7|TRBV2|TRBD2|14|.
TGTGCCAGCAGTGACCGGGGACTAGCGATCGAGCAGTACTTC
CASSDRGLAIEQYF
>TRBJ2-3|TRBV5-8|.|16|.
TGTGCCAGCACCACCCCAGGGATGCGGCTCAAAGGCACGCAGTATTTT
CASTTPGMRLKGTQYF
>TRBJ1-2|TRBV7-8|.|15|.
TGTGCCAGCAGCTTAGAGGTACAGGGTCAGGGTAGCTACACCTTC
CASSLEVQGQGSYTF
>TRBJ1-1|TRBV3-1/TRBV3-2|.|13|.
TGTGCCAGCAGCCACCAGGGTTCCACTGAAGCTTTCTTT
CASSHQGSTEAFF
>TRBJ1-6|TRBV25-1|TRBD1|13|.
TGTGCCAGCAGTACTCTCTCGGGACAGCCCCTCCACTTT
CASSTLSGQPLHF
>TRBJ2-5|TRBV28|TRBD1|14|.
TGTGCCAGCAGAAAAAGGACAGGACAAGAGACCCAGTACTTC
CASRKRTGQETQYF
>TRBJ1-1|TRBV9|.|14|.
TGTGCCAGCAGCCCACCCTATGGGAACACTGAAGCTTTCTTT
CASSPPYGNTEAFF
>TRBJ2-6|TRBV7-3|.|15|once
TGTGCCAGCAGCTTGTCCAGCTCTGGGGCCAACGTCCTGACTTTC
CASSLSSSGANVLTF
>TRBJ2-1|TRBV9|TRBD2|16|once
TGTGCCAGCAGCGTAGAATTAGCGGGTCCTTACAATGAGCAGTTCTTC
CASSVELAGPYNEQFF
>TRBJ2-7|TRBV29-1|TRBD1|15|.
TGCAGCGTTGAAGATTCGGCAGGGGGCCGCCTCGAGCAGTACTTC
CSVEDSAGGRLEQYF
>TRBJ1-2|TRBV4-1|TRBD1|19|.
TGCGCCAGCAGCCTCTCCGGGACAGGGACACTTACTTCTAACTATGGCTACACCTTC
CASSLSGTGTLTSNYGYTF
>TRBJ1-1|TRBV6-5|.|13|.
TGTGCCAGCTGTCCCTGGCAGAACACTGAAGCTTTCTTT
CASCPWQNTEAFF
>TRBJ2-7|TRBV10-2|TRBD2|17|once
TGCGCCAGCACCGGAGGGGTGGGAGGGGACGACTCTAGAGAGCAGTACTTC
CASTGGVGGDDSREQYF
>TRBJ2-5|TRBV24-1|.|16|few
TGTGCCACCAGTGCCCCCAGGACAGACAGACAAGAGACCCAGTACTTC
CATSAPRTDRQETQYF
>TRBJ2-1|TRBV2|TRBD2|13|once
TGTGCCATCAGACTAGCGGGAGCCGATGAGCAGTTCTTC
CAIRLAGADEQFF
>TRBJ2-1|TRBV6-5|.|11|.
TGTGCCAGCAGACGATGGGAGGAGCAGTTCTTC
CASRRWEEQFF
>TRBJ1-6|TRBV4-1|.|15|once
TGCGCCAGCAGCCGCGAGGCCGGGGTCTATTCACCCCTCCACTTT
CASSREAGVYSPLHF
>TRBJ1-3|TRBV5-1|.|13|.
TGCGCCAGCCGAGGGGGCTCTGGAAACACCATATATTTT
CASRGGSGNTIYF
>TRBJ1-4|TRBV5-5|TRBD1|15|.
TGTGCCAGCAGTCCGGGAGACAGGGGTTATGAAAAACTGTTTTTT
CASSPGDRGYEKLFF
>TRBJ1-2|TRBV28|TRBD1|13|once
TGTGCCAGCGGGTTGAGCCCAGGGGGAGGCTACACCTTC
CASGLSPGGGYTF
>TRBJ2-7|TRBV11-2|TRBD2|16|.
TGTGCCAGCAGCTTAGAGTCTAGCGGGCCAGCCTACGAGCAGTACTTC
CASSLESSGPAYEQYF
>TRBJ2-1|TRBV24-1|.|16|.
TGTGCCACCAGTGATTACGGCGGACTCTTCTACAATGAGCAGTTCTTC
CATSDYGGLFYNEQFF
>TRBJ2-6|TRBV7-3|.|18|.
TGTGCCAGCAGCTTAGTGGGTAGTCCGGGCTCTGGGGCCAACGTCCTGACTTTC
CASSLVGSPGSGANVLTF
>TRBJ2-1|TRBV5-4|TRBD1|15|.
TGTGCCAGCAGCTTGGTGGGGGACAGGGTCAATGAGCAGTTCTTC
CASSLVGDRVNEQFF
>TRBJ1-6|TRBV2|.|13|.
TGTGCCAGCAATCGGGAGAAAAGGTCACCCCTCCACTTT
CASNREKRSPLHF
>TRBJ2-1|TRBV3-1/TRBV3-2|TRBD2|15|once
TGTGCCAGCAGCCAATTCGGGGGGGCTGCAAATGAGCAGTTCTTC
CASSQFGGAANEQFF
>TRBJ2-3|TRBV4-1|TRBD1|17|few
TGCGCCAGCAGCCAAGAACAGGGACAGCCGTTCACAGATACGCAGTATTTT
CASSQEQGQPFTDTQYF
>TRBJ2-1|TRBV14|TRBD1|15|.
TGTGCCAGCAGCCTCGCACAGGGGGCTGGGAATGAGCAGTTCTTC
CASSLAQGAGNEQFF
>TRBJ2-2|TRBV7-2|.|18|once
TGTGCCAGCAGCTTAGCGGGGGGGGGCTACTCCAACACCGGGGAGCTGTTTTTT
CASSLAGGGYSNTGELFF
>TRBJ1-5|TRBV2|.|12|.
TGTGCCAGCAGTCCCCCTAATCAGCCCCAGCATTTT
CASSPPNQPQHF
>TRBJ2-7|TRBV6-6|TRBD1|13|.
TGTGCCAGCAGTCCAGGGGGCTCCTACGAGCAGTACTTC
CASSPGGSYEQYF
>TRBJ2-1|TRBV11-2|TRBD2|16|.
TGTGCCAGCAGCTTAGATCCTAGCGGAGTGAACAATGAGCAGTTCTTC
CASSLDPSGVNNEQFF
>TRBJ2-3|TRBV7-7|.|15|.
TGTGCCAGCAGCTTGGGGGGCCGGGGGGCAGATACGCAGTATTTT
CASSLGGRGADTQYF
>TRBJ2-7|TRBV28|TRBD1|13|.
TGTGCCAGCAGTGGGGACAGCTACTACGAGCAGTACTTC
CASSGDSYYEQYF
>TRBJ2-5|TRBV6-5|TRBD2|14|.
TGTGCCAGCAGTATAGGACTAGTCCGAGAGACCCAGTACTTC
CASSIGLVRETQYF
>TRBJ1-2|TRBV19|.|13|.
TGTGCCAGTAGTAGGGGAGCTAACTATGGCTACACCTTC
CASSRGANYGYTF
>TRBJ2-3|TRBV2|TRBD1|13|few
TGTGCCAGTAACCCACAGGGGACAGATACGCAGTATTTT
CASNPQGTDTQYF
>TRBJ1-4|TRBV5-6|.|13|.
TGTGCCAGCAGCTCCGCAACTAATGAAAAACTGTTTTTT
CASSSATNEKLFF
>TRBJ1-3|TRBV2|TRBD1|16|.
TGTGCCAGCAACGGACCGGGACAGGACTCTGGAAACACCATATATTTT
CASNGPGQDSGNTIYF
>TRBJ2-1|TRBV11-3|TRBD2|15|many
TGTGCCAGCAGCTTACTAGCGGGAGAGTACAATGAGCAGTTCTTC
CASSLLAGEYNEQFF
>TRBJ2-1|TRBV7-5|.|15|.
TGTGCCAGGGTCTCGGAGGGCGGCTCCTACAATGAGCAGTTCTTC
CARVSEGGSYNEQFF
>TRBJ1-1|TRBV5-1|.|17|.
TGCGCCAGCAGCTTGGTGACAGAGATATTCATGAACACTGAAGCTTTCTTT
CASSLVTEIFMNTEAFF
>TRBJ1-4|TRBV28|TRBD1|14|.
TGTGCCACCTCCAAGACAGGGATTAATGAAAAACTGTTTTTT
CATSKTGINEKLFF
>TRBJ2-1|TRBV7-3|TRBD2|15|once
TGTGCCAGCAGCACACTAGCGGGAGGATACAATGAGCAGTTCTTC
CASSTLAGGYNEQFF
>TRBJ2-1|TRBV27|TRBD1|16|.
TGTGCCGTCGGACAGGGCTGGCTTGGGTCCTACAATGAGCAGTTCTTC
CAVGQGWLGSYNEQFF
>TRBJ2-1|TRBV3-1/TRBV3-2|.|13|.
TGTGCCAGCAGCCGTGGTGCAGGCTATGAGCAGTTCTTC
CASSRGAGYEQFF